Below, 10 T cell receptor beta chains from the same sample are listed, as sequenced in a study of blood T cell repertoires in COVID-19. Libraries were prepared by immunoSEQ multiplex PCR; TCRdb keeps only in-frame clonotypes and omits some of them. Here the sample spans 150,000 to 200,000 clones, 90% being singletons. Sequenced material: peripheral blood. The receptors here all came from a man aged 50 to 59 with acute or convalescent COVID-19.

This rearrangement joins TRBV7-2 to TRBJ2-7; 8 bases are a match to TRBD1. V was clipped by 3 bases and J by 6 bases; unmatched bases: 10. This CDR3 comprises 15 residues. Germline CDR1 SGHTA, CDR2 FQGNSA. The CDR3 region has the DNA TGTGCCAGCAGCTTTTCAGGGGGCGCACCCACCGAGCAGTACGTC. This codes for CASSFSGGAPTEQYV.

V and J are TRBV29-1 and TRBJ2-1; possible D gene TRBD1, 6 bases. The CDR3 totals 13 residues. Germline CDR1 is SQVTM and CDR2 is ANQGSEA. V gave up 4 bases and J gave up 6 bases, with 13 bases separating them. The CDR3 DNA sequence: TGCAGCGTTGTGCCAGGGGCGGTCAATGAGCAGTTCTTC. Translating gives CSVVPGAVNEQFF.

The chain is built from TRBV6-2 or TRBV6-3 and TRBJ1-2, with 7 bases lining up with TRBD1. V shed 4 bases, J shed 2 bases, and the junction held 13 bases outside the gene matches. The germline V gene has CDR1 MNHEY and CDR2 SVGEGT. The CDR3 contains 17 residues. The CDR3 here is CASSSNQGVLPNYGYTF. The CDR3 DNA is TGTGCCAGCAGTTCCAACCAGGGGGTGCTTCCCAACTATGGCTACACCTTC.

The J gene is TRBJ2-1, the V gene TRBV6-4; a possible D gene is TRBD2 (6 bases). The germline gives CDR1 MRHNA, CDR2 SNTAGT. The CDR3 extends over 16 amino acids. Trimming took off 2 bases at V and 4 bases at J, with 15 bases between the two ends. CDR3 DNA: TGTGCCAGCAGTGACCATGGGACTTGGGGGTACAATGAGCAGTTCTTC. Translated, it gives CASSDHGTWGYNEQFF.

V gene TRBV7-9 combines with J gene TRBJ1-4; TRBD1 matches 7 bases. The CDR3 length is 15 residues. Germline V gene data show CDR1 as SEHNR and CDR2 as FQNEAQ (reference sequence). Trimming at V came to 6 bases and at J to 2 bases, leaving 6 bases not matched to a gene. This CDR3 is CASSRQGLTNEKLFF. In DNA form, the CDR3 reads TGTGCCAGCAGTCGACAGGGTCTGACTAATGAAAAACTGTTTTTT.

The V and J genes are TRBV6-1 and TRBJ2-1; D is unclear. This CDR3 contains 16 residues. Looked up from germline, CDR1 is MNHNS and CDR2 is SASEGT. V was clipped by 0 bases and J by 0 bases, with 9 bases between them. The CDR3 DNA reads as TGTGCCAGCAGTGAAGCGGTACGGAGCTCCTACAATGAGCAGTTCTTC. Its protein product is CASSEAVRSSYNEQFF.

The genes are TRBV28 and TRBJ2-3; 10 bases line up with TRBD2. The trim removed 6 bases at V and 4 bases at J, leaving 7 bases unmatched. The germline V gene encodes CDR1 MDHEN and CDR2 SYDVKM. This CDR3 spans 15 amino acids. CDR3 in DNA: TGTGCCAGCAGCAAAGCGGGGGGGCCCTCAGATACGCAGTATTTT. Translating it yields CASSKAGGPSDTQYF.

The chain recombines TRBV4-1 with TRBJ2-7, with 8 bases fitting TRBD2. V trimming: 2 bases; J trimming: 3 bases; junction bases outside the gene matches: 6. Germline CDR1 MGHRA, CDR2 YSYEKL. The CDR3 is made up of 15 amino acids. The CDR3 reads CASSQKTSDYYEQYF. The CDR3 DNA reads as TGCGCCAGCAGCCAAAAGACTAGCGACTACTACGAGCAGTACTTC.

As regards this clone: The same CDR3 can be traced to other DNA sequences in this sample. J is TRBJ1-1 and V is TRBV7-3, with 8 positions matching TRBD1. V lost 5 bases to trimming and J lost 3 bases; unmatched junction nucleotides: 2. Germline V lookup: CDR1 SGHTA, CDR2 FQGTGA. The CDR3 has 13 residues. Here the CDR3 DNA reads TGTGCCAGCAGCCTACAGGGGGACACTGAAGCTTTCTTT. This codes for CASSLQGDTEAFF.

This clone was counted only a few times. This chain links TRBV16 with TRBJ1-5; TRBD1 matches at 8 bases. V shed 6 bases and J 5 bases; nucleotides not matched to a gene: 6. The CDR3 spans 14 residues. Germline V gene lookup returns CDR1 KGHSY and CDR2 FQNENV. The CDR3, as DNA: TGTGCCAGCAGTACCCAGGGGGCAGATCAGCCCCAGCATTTT. Translating it yields CASSTQGADQPQHF.